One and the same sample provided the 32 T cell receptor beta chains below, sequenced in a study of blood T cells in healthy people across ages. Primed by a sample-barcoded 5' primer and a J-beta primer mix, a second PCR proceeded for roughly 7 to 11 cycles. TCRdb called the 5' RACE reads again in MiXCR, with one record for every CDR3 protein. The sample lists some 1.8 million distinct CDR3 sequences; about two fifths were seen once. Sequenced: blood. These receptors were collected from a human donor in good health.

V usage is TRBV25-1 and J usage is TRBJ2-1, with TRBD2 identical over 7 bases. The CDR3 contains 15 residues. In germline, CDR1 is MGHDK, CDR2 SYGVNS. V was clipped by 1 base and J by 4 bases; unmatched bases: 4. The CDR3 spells CASSEWMGGYNEQFF. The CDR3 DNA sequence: TGTGCCAGCAGTGAATGGATGGGGGGGTACAATGAGCAGTTCTTC.

The CDR3 DNA is TGTGCCAGCAGGAGCTCAGGGGGCAATGAAAAACTGTTTTTT. Amino acids: CASRSSGGNEKLFF. The J gene is TRBJ1-4, the V gene TRBV7-9, with 8 positions matching TRBD1. This CDR3 has 14 residues. V lost 6 bases and J lost 5; bases outside the gene matches: 5. The germline CDR1 and CDR2 sequences are SEHNR and FQNEAQ (reference sequence). Full variable domain (remainder filled in from reference TRBV7-9 and TRBJ1-4): DTGVSQNPRHKITKRGQNVTFRCDPISEHNRLYWYRQTLGQGPEFLTYFQNEAQLEKSRLLSDRFSAERPKGSFSTLEIQRTEQGDSAMYLCASRSSGGNEKLFFGSGTQLSVL.

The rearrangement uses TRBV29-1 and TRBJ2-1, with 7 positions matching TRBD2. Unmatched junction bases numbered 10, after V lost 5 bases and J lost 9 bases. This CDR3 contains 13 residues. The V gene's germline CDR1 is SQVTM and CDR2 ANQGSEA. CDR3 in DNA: TGCAGCGTTCCGCTAGCGAGGGAGGGTGAGCAGTTCTTC. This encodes CSVPLAREGEQFF.

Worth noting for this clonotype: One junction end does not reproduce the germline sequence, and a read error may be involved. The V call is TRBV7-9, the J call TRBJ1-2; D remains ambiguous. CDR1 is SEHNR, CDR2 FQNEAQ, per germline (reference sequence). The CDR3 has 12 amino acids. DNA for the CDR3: TGTGCCAGCAGCCAGGAAAACTATGACTACACCTTC. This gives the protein CASSQENYDYTF.

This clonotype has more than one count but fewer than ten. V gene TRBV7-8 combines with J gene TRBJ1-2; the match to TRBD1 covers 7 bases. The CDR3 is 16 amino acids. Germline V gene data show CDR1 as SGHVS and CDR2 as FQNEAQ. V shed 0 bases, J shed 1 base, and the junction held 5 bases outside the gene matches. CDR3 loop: CASSLAGQGGNYGYTF. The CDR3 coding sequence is TGTGCCAGCAGCTTAGCAGGGCAGGGGGGTAACTATGGCTACACCTTC.

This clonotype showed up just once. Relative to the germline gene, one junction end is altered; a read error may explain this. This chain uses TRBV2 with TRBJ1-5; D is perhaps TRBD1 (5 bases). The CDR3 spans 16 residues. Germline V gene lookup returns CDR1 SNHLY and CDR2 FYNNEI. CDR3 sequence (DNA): TGTGCCCGCAGTCCTTACGGACATTATAGCAATCAGCCCCAGCATTTT. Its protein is CARSPYGHYSNQPQHF.

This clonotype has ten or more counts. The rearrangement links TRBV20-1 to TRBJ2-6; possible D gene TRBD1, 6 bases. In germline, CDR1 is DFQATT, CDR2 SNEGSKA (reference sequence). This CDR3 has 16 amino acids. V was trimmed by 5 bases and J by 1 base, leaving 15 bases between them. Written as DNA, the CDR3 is TGCAGTGCTGCCCAGGACAGTTGGTCTGGGGCCAACGTCCTGACTTTC. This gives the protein CSAAQDSWSGANVLTF.

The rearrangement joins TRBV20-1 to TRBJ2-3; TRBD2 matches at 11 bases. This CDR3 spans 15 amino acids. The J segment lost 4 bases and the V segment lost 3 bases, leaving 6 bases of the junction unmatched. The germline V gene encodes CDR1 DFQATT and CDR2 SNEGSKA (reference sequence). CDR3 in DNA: TGCAGTGCTAGGGCTGTAGCGGGGGGGCCAGATACGCAGTATTTT. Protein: CSARAVAGGPDTQYF.

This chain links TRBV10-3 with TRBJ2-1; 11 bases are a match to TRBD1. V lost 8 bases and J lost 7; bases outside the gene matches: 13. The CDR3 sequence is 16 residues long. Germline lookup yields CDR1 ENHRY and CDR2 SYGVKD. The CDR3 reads CAIGSHRDRGANEQFF. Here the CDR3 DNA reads TGTGCCATCGGCTCCCACCGGGACAGGGGGGCGAATGAGCAGTTCTTC.

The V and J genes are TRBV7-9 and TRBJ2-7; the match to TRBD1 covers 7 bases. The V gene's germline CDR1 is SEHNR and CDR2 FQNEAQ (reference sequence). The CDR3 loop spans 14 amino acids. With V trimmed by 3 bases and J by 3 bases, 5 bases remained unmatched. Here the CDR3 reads CASSLPQGDYEQYF. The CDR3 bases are TGTGCCAGCAGCTTGCCTCAGGGGGACTACGAGCAGTACTTC.

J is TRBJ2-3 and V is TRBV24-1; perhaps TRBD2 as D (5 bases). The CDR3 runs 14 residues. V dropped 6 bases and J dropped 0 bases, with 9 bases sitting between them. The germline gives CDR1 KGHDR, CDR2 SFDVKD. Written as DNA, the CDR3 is TGTGCCACCAGTCCGGGCGGGAGCACAGATACGCAGTATTTT. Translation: CATSPGGSTDTQYF.

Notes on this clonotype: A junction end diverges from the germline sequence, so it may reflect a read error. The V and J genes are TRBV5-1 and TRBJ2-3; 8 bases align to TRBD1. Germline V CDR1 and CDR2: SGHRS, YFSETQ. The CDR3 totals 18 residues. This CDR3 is CASSLALQQGGYTGTQYF. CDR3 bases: TGCGCCAGCAGCTTGGCCCTTCAACAGGGGGGATACACAGGTACGCAGTATTTT. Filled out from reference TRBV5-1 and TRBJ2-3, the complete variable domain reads KAGVTQTPRYLIKTRGQQVTLSCSPISGHRSVSWYQQTPGQGLQFLFEYFSETQRNKGNFPGRFSGRQFSNSRSEMNVSTLELGDSALYLCASSLALQQGGYTGTQYFGPGTRLTVL.

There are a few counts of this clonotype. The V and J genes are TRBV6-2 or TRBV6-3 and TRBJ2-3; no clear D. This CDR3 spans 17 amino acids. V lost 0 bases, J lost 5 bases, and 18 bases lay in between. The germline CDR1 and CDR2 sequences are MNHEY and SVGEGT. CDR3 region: CASSYSYSTLHRDTQYF. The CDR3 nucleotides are TGTGCCAGCAGTTACTCCTATTCCACACTCCATCGAGATACGCAGTATTTT.

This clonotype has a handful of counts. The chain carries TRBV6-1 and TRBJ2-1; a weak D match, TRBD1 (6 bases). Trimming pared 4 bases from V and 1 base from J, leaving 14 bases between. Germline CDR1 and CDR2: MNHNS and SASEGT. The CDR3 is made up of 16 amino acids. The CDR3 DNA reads TGTGCCAGCAGTGGGACAGAAACTGAGTCCTACAATGAGCAGTTCTTC. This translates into CASSGTETESYNEQFF.

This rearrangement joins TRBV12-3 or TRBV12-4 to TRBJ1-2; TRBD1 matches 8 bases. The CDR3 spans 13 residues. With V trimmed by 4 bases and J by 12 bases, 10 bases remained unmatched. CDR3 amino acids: CASSWDRTMGNTF. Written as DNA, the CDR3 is TGTGCCAGCAGTTGGGACAGGACGATGGGGAACACCTTC.

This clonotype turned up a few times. CDR3 sequence: CASSQGQQSYEQYF. CDR3 DNA: TGCGCCAGCAGCCAAGGCCAGCAATCCTACGAGCAGTACTTC. The V call is TRBV4-1, the J call TRBJ2-7; no reliable D call. The V end was cut by 1 base, the J end by 1 base, with 8 bases between. There are 14 residues in the CDR3. Germline V gene data show CDR1 as MGHRA and CDR2 as YSYEKL.

The CDR3 reads CASTLHPGSGYTF. CDR3 nucleotide sequence: TGTGCCAGCACCTTACATCCCGGGAGTGGCTACACCTTC. This chain uses TRBV6-2 or TRBV6-3 with TRBJ1-2; D is uncertain. The CDR3 is made up of 13 amino acids. Germline CDR1 and CDR2: MNHEY and SVGEGT. Trimming shortened V by 7 bases and J by 7 bases, and 16 bases separated the two germline ends.

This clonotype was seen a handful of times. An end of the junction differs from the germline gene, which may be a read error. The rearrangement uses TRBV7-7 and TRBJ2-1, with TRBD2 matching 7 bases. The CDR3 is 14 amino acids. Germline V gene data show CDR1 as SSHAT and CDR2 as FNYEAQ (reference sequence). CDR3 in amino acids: CASSSGGGNNEQFF. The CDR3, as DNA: TGTGCTAGCAGCTCCGGGGGAGGGAACAATGAGCAGTTCTTC.

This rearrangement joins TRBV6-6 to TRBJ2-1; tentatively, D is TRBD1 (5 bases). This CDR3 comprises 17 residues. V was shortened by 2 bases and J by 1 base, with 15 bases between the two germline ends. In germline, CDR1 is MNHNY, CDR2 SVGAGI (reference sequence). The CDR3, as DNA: TGTGCCAGCAGTTACACAACCTTCAGGGAATCCTACAATGAGCAGTTCTTC. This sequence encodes CASSYTTFRESYNEQFF.

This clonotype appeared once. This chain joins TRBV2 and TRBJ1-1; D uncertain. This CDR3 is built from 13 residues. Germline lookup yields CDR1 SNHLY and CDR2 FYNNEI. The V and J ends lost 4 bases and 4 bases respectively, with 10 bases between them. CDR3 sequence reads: CASSGGKGTEAFF. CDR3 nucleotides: TGTGCCAGCAGTGGGGGTAAGGGCACTGAAGCTTTCTTT.

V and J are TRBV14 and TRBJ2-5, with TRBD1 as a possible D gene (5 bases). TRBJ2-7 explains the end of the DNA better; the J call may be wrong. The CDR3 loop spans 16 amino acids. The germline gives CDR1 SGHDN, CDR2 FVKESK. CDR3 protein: CASSQEVDPGMHEQYF. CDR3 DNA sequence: TGTGCCAGCAGCCAAGAGGTGGACCCAGGGATGCACGAGCAGTACTTC.

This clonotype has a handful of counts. Here the CDR3 DNA reads TGTGCCAGCAGCTTTCCTGGACATCCACAAGAGACCCAGTACTTC. Its protein is CASSFPGHPQETQYF. The chain has TRBV7-2 and TRBJ2-5, with a weak D call TRBD1 (5 bases). Trimming removed 3 bases at V and 2 bases at J, with 13 bases between. Germline values: CDR1 SGHTA, CDR2 FQGNSA. The CDR3 length is 15 residues.

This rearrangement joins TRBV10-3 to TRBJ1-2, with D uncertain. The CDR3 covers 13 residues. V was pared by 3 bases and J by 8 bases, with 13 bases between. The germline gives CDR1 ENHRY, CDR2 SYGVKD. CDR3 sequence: CAISEKGRYGYTF. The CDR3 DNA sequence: TGTGCCATCAGTGAAAAAGGCCGTTACGGCTACACCTTC.

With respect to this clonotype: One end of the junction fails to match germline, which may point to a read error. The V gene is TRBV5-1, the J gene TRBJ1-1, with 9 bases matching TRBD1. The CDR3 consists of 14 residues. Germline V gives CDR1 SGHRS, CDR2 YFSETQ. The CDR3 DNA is TGCCCCAGCAGCCGTTCGACAGGGGGTGGTGAAGCTTTCTTT. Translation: CPSSRSTGGGEAFF. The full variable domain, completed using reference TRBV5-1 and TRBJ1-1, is KAGVTQTPRYLIKTRGQQVTLSCSPISGHRSVSWYQQTPGQGLQFLFEYFSETQRNKGNFPGRFSGRQFSNSRSEMNVSTLELGDSALYLCPSSRSTGGGEAFFGQGTRLTVV.

The CDR3 here is CASRSTALYEQYF. The CDR3 bases are TGTGCCAGCAGGAGTACAGCTCTCTACGAGCAGTACTTC. The chain has TRBV28 and TRBJ2-5; unclear D gene. TRBJ2-7 explains the end of the DNA better; the J call may be wrong. This CDR3 region has 13 residues. Germline V CDR1 and CDR2: MDHEN, SYDVKM.

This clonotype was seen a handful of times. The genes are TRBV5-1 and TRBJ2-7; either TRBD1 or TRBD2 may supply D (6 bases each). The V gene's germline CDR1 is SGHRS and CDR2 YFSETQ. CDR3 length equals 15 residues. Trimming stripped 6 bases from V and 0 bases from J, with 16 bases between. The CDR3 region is CASTSGGRSSYEQYF. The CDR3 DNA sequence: TGCGCCAGCACCTCCGGGGGCAGGAGCTCCTACGAGCAGTACTTC. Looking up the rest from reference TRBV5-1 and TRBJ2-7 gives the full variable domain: KAGVTQTPRYLIKTRGQQVTLSCSPISGHRSVSWYQQTPGQGLQFLFEYFSETQRNKGNFPGRFSGRQFSNSRSEMNVSTLELGDSALYLCASTSGGRSSYEQYFGPGTRLTVT.

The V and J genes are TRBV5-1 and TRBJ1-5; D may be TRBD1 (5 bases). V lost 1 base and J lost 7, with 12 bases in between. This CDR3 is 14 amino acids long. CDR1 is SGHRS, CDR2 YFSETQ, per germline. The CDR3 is CASSLWGLEQPQHF. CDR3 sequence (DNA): TGCGCCAGCAGCTTGTGGGGGTTGGAACAGCCCCAGCATTTT.

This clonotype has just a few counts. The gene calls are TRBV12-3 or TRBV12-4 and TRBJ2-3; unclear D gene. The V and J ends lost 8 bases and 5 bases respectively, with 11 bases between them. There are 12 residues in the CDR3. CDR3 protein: CASSDTVDTQYF. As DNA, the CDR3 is TGTGCCAGCTCCGATACCGTAGATACGCAGTATTTT.

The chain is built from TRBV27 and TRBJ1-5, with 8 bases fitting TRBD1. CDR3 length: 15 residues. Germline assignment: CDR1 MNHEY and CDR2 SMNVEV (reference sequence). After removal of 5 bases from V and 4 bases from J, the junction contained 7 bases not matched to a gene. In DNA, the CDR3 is TGTGCCAGCAGTGTCGGACAGGGTCCTAATCAGCCCCAGCATTTT. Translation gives CASSVGQGPNQPQHF.

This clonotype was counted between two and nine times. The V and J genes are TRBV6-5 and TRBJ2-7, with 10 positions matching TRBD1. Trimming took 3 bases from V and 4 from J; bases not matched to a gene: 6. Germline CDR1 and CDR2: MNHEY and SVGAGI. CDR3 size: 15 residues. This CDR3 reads CASSYPGQGKYEQYF. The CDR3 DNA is TGTGCCAGCAGTTATCCGGGACAGGGGAAATACGAGCAGTACTTC.

The CDR3 bases are TGTGCCAGCAGTCACTCACCCTCGACAGGGTTGTTCACTCAGTACTTC. Protein product: CASSHSPSTGLFTQYF. The chain uses TRBV12-3 or TRBV12-4 and TRBJ2-4; TRBD1 matches 7 bases. The V gene end was trimmed by 5 bases and the J gene end by 12 bases; junction bases not matched to a gene: 19. The CDR3 runs 16 residues.

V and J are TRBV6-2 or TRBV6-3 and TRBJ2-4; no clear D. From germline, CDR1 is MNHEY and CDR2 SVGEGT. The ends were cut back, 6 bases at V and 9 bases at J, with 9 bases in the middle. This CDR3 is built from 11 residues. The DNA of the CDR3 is TGTGCCAGCAGCAATACAGTCATTCAGTACTTC. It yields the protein CASSNTVIQYF.